One T cell receptor beta chain is described in this entry. The data originate from a study of OX40 agonist ivuxolimab in advanced cancers. Study-level information: Patients were dosed intravenously with ivuxolimab at 0.01 to 10 mg/kg every 2 weeks.

The V gene's germline CDR1 is LNHDA and CDR2 SQIVND (reference sequence). The junction had 18 bases not matched to a gene; V was cut back by 6 bases and J by 3 bases. This CDR3 has 18 residues. Some clones are missing from TCRdb's copy, which holds only in-frame ones; the method was immunoSEQ multiplex PCR. Among some 33,000 clones, about nine tenths were seen once, and the ten largest hold 4.8%. This TCR was sampled from an adult with an advanced solid tumor such as melanoma, head and neck, liver or kidney cancer. The chain links TRBV19 to TRBJ1-1; 8 nucleotides align to TRBD1. This specimen was CD4+ or CD8+ T cells sorted from blood, taken in a trial of the OX40 agonist ivuxolimab. CDR3 nucleotide sequence: TGTGCCAGTAGCGGTATTGGACAGGGTGGGACTCAGGACACTGAAGCTTTCTTT. It codes for CASSGIGQGGTQDTEAFF.